This TCR beta chain was observed in a study of technical replicates of blood from a few donors. This CDR3 spans 13 amino acids. With 5 bases clipped from V and 6 bases from J, the junction kept 4 bases outside the gene matches. The V gene's germline CDR1 is MNHEY and CDR2 SVGAGI. Assay: immunoSEQ multiplex PCR; the TCRdb copy retains only in-frame clones and omits some. This table has more than 45,000 clones, 91% appearing once. The TCR comes from a human donor in good health. Some clones in this sample may be carry-over from other donors' samples. Sequenced input: PBMCs. The chain uses TRBV6-5 and TRBJ2-7, with TRBD2 matching 10 bases. DNA for the CDR3: TGTGCCAGCAGTCCGGGACTAGCGCGCGAGCAGTACTTC. It specifies CASSPGLAREQYF.